One sample yielded the 22 T cell receptor beta chains listed below, sequenced in a study of T cells in localized non-small cell lung cancer. Assay used: immunoSEQ multiplex PCR; TCRdb lists only in-frame clones, some missing. This sample has approximately 63,000 clones, with about 90% found just once. The source was peripheral blood, collected before any cancer treatment. All receptors come from a man between 40 and 75 years old with stage I squamous cell lung carcinoma.

The gene calls are TRBV2 and TRBJ2-3, with a tentative D call TRBD2 (5 bases). Trimming removed 5 bases from V and 2 bases from J, with 11 bases in between. Germline V gene data show CDR1 as SNHLY and CDR2 as FYNNEI. This CDR3 has 14 residues. The CDR3 coding sequence is TGTGCCAGCAGTCGGAGGTCTGTCACAGATACGCAGTATTTT. Amino acid sequence: CASSRRSVTDTQYF.

By share, this clone counts as medium-sized. This chain uses TRBV7-3 with TRBJ1-1; unclear D gene. There are 14 residues in the CDR3. Looked up from germline, CDR1 is SGHTA and CDR2 is FQGTGA. V lost 7 bases to trimming and J lost 1 base, with 13 bases between them. Written as DNA, the CDR3 is TGTGCCAGCAAATTATACCTGGGGAACACTGAAGCTTTCTTT. This codes for CASKLYLGNTEAFF.

V usage is TRBV4-3 and J usage is TRBJ2-1; the D is unclear. V lost 1 base, J lost 5 bases, and 15 bases lay in between. Germline loops: CDR1 LGHNA, CDR2 YSLEER. This CDR3 region has 16 residues. CDR3: CASSQGAGLQHNEQFF. The CDR3 DNA is TGCGCCAGCAGCCAAGGAGCCGGATTACAGCACAATGAGCAGTTCTTC.

A few counts support this clone. This chain connects TRBV5-8 to TRBJ2-5; 10 bases match TRBD2. The CDR3 contains 18 residues. V gave up 1 base and J gave up 3 bases; unmatched junction bases: 12. From germline, CDR1 is SGHTS and CDR2 YDEGEE. The CDR3 DNA sequence: TGTGCCAGCAGCTTGCCTAGCGGGAGTTGGGGCCACGAAGAGACCCAGTACTTC. It translates to CASSLPSGSWGHEETQYF.

The rearrangement joins TRBV19 to TRBJ2-3; 8 nucleotides match TRBD1. J was trimmed by 1 base and V by 4 bases; bases with no gene match: 4. This CDR3 comprises 15 residues. CDR1 and CDR2 (germline): LNHDA, SQIVND (reference sequence). CDR3 nucleotides: TGTGCCAGTAGTACTCAGACAGGGGGCACAGATACGCAGTATTTT. Amino acid sequence: CASSTQTGGTDTQYF.

The CDR3 DNA sequence: TGTGCCAGCAGTCCCGTAGCGGAGGCCCACGAGCAGTACTTC. It translates to CASSPVAEAHEQYF. The chain employs TRBV5-4 and TRBJ2-7, with D possibly matching TRBD2 (6 bases). Looked up from germline, CDR1 is SGHNT and CDR2 is YYREEE (reference sequence). This CDR3 has 14 residues. Trimming cost V 5 bases and J 5 bases, with 17 bases left between them.

The rearrangement joins TRBV6-6 to TRBJ1-2, with D hard to call. The CDR3 loop spans 14 amino acids. The germline CDR1 and CDR2 sequences are MNHNY and SVGAGI (reference sequence). The ends were cut back, 2 bases at V and 4 bases at J, with 11 bases in the middle. For the CDR3, the DNA is TGTGCCAGCAGTTACGGTGGTGAAGGCTATGGCTACACCTTC. Translated: CASSYGGEGYGYTF.

This clone came up once. The chain carries TRBV30 and TRBJ1-3, with no clear D. V was pared by 8 bases and J by 8 bases, with 19 bases between. Germline V gene data show CDR1 as GTSNPN and CDR2 as SVGIG (reference sequence). CDR3 length: 13 residues. CDR3 sequence reads: CATDRILGDTIYF. The CDR3 nucleotides read TGTGCCACCGACCGGATCCTCGGGGACACCATATATTTT.

The rearrangement joins TRBV9 to TRBJ1-1; TRBD1 matches 7 bases. Unmatched junction bases numbered 10, after V lost 4 bases and J lost 1 base. The CDR3 runs to 16 residues. CDR1 is SGDLS and CDR2 is YYNGEE in the germline V gene. DNA for the CDR3: TGTGCCAGCAGCCCCCCTACCGGACAGGCGAACACTGAAGCTTTCTTT. Its translation: CASSPPTGQANTEAFF. The variable domain in full, completed from reference TRBV9 and TRBJ1-1, reads DSGVTQTPKHLITATGQRVTLRCSPRSGDLSVYWYQQSLDQGLQFLIQYYNGEERAKGNILERFSAQQFPDLHSELNLSSLELGDSALYFCASSPPTGQANTEAFFGQGTRLTVV.

The chain recombines TRBV30 with TRBJ2-5; D might be TRBD2 (6 bases). Trimming pared 5 bases from V and 6 bases from J, leaving 19 bases between. This CDR3 is 14 amino acids long. Germline CDR1 reads GTSNPN; CDR2 reads SVGIG (reference sequence). The CDR3 region is CAWRVPGRVQTQYF. The CDR3 DNA is TGTGCCTGGCGGGTACCCGGGAGAGTGCAGACCCAGTACTTC.

On this clone itself: A junction end diverges from the germline sequence, so it may reflect a read error. The chain couples TRBV19 to TRBJ1-5; 8 bases align to TRBD1. Germline lookup yields CDR1 LNHDA and CDR2 SQIVND (reference sequence). This CDR3 comprises 13 residues. The CDR3 coding sequence is TGTGCCAGTTCAGCAGGGGGCAACCAGCCCCAGCATTTT. This codes for CASSAGGNQPQHF.

This chain uses TRBV18 with TRBJ1-2; the D gene is possibly TRBD1 (5 bases). V was clipped by 4 bases and J by 4 bases, with 13 bases between them. The CDR3 length is 14 residues. Germline V lookup: CDR1 KGHSH, CDR2 LQKENI. The CDR3 is CASSLNQGTYGYTF. The CDR3, as DNA: TGTGCCAGCTCACTCAATCAGGGTACCTATGGCTACACCTTC.

In its sample, this clone was seen a few times. The CDR3 DNA reads as TGTGCCAGCAGTGAGGTAAATAGCAATCAGCCCCAGCATTTT. Its translation is CASSEVNSNQPQHF. The J gene is TRBJ1-5, the V gene TRBV2; D not certain. Germline V gene lookup returns CDR1 SNHLY and CDR2 FYNNEI. This CDR3 has 14 amino acids. The V end lost 3 bases, the J end lost 0 bases, and 6 bases lay between the germline ends.

The chain couples TRBV6-5 to TRBJ2-3; D remains ambiguous. Looked up from germline, CDR1 is MNHEY and CDR2 is SVGAGI. This CDR3 is built from 14 residues. Trimming shortened V by 0 bases and J by 1 base, and 5 bases separated the two germline ends. CDR3 protein: CASSYSSRTDTQYF. The CDR3 DNA is TGTGCCAGCAGTTACTCCTCCCGCACAGATACGCAGTATTTT.

This chain connects TRBV19 to TRBJ2-5; D is possibly TRBD1 or TRBD2 (6 bases each). The germline CDR1 and CDR2 sequences are LNHDA and SQIVND (reference sequence). V lost 3 bases to trimming and J lost 6 bases, with 20 bases between them. The CDR3 has 16 amino acids. Here the CDR3 DNA reads TGTGCCAGTAGTATTACCAATGGAGGGGACACGAAGACCCAGTACTTC. Protein sequence: CASSITNGGDTKTQYF. Looking up the rest from reference TRBV19 and TRBJ2-5 gives the full variable domain: DGGITQSPKYLFRKEGQNVTLSCEQNLNHDAMYWYRQDPGQGLRLIYYSQIVNDFQKGDIAEGYSVSREKKESFPLTVTSAQKNPTAFYLCASSITNGGDTKTQYFGPGTRLLVL.

The J gene is TRBJ2-2, the V gene TRBV7-9, with D possibly matching TRBD2 (7 bases). Looked up from germline, CDR1 is SEHNR and CDR2 is FQNEAQ (reference sequence). The CDR3 consists of 15 residues. V lost 7 bases and J lost 1, with 13 bases in between. Written as DNA, the CDR3 is TGTGCCAGCATCGGGGGGCGCAGGAACACCGGGGAGCTGTTTTTT. As protein: CASIGGRRNTGELFF.

The chain carries TRBV4-3 and TRBJ1-1; the D gene is possibly TRBD1 (5 bases). This CDR3 region has 13 residues. V was trimmed by 11 bases and J by 4 bases, leaving 17 bases between them. The germline CDR1 and CDR2 sequences are LGHNA and YSLEER. In DNA, the CDR3 is TGCGCCTGCTCCAGGGTCCTGGGCACTGAAGCTTTCTTT. This translates into CACSRVLGTEAFF.

This chain links TRBV27 with TRBJ2-5; D tentatively reads TRBD1 or TRBD2 (5 bases each). The better agreement between TRBJ2-7 and the DNA end casts doubt on the J call. The CDR3 sequence is 13 residues long. Per the germline V gene, CDR1 is MNHEY and CDR2 is SMNVEV (reference sequence). In DNA form, the CDR3 reads TGTGCCAGCGGGGTGGGGGACTCCTACGAGCAGTACTTC. It specifies CASGVGDSYEQYF.

The chain carries TRBV5-8 and TRBJ2-7, with D hard to call. V was pared by 2 bases and J by 2 bases, with 5 bases between. Germline V lookup: CDR1 SGHTS, CDR2 YDEGEE. This CDR3 is 12 amino acids long. For the CDR3, the DNA is TGTGCCAGCAGCTTCTCCGCCTACGAGCAGTACTTC. Its translation: CASSFSAYEQYF.

The V and J genes are TRBV7-2 and TRBJ2-7; no clear D. Germline CDR1 and CDR2: SGHTA and FQGNSA. Trimming left V 1 base short and J 4 bases short, with 8 bases between. There are 13 residues in the CDR3. CDR3 coding DNA: TGTGCCAGCAGCTTAGACAGTCTTTACGAGCAGTACTTC. Amino acid sequence: CASSLDSLYEQYF.

This rearrangement joins TRBV11-2 to TRBJ1-5, with TRBD1 as a possible D gene (5 bases). Per germline, CDR1 SGHAT and CDR2 FQNNGV. V lost 0 bases to trimming and J lost 7 bases, with 13 bases between them. The CDR3 runs 15 residues. CDR3 DNA sequence: TGTGCCAGCAGCTTAGACGCCACAGGCGGGCAGCCCCAGCATTTT. Translating it yields CASSLDATGGQPQHF.

This clone was seen a single time. The chain is built from TRBV28 and TRBJ1-5, with TRBD1 matching over 9 bases. V lost 7 bases to trimming and J lost 7 bases; unmatched junction nucleotides: 11. The germline gives CDR1 MDHEN, CDR2 SYDVKM. The CDR3 spans 15 residues. This chain's CDR3 is CASNPTGGEGQPQHF. The CDR3 DNA sequence: TGTGCCAGCAATCCGACAGGGGGAGAGGGGCAGCCCCAGCATTTT.